This note documents a single T cell receptor (beta chain) sequence. These data originate in a study of T cell clones after liver transplantation. Germline loops: CDR1 SGDLS, CDR2 YYNGEE. This CDR3 is built from 15 residues. V shed 4 bases and J shed 2 bases, with 14 bases lying between them. Data came from immunoSEQ multiplex PCR; TCRdb stores just in-frame clones and leaves some out. The sample comprises roughly 40,000 clones, 70% to 90% of which are singletons, and 2% to 2.5% rests with the top ten. The sequence derives from a human patient who received a liver transplant. The graft donor may have given rise to some T cells. The sample here was CD4+ T cells from blood, taken 24 months after liver transplant. The chain has TRBV9 and TRBJ2-3; D possibly matches TRBD1 or TRBD2 (6 bases each). The CDR3 DNA reads TGTGCCAGCAGCTCGGTTCGGGGGCCCACAGATACGCAGTATTTT. Amino acids: CASSSVRGPTDTQYF. Filled out from reference TRBV9 and TRBJ2-3, the complete variable domain reads DSGVTQTPKHLITATGQRVTLRCSPRSGDLSVYWYQQSLDQGLQFLIQYYNGEERAKGNILERFSAQQFPDLHSELNLSSLELGDSALYFCASSSVRGPTDTQYFGPGTRLTVL.